Described below is a single TCR beta chain sequence and its context. The entry originates in a study of shared T cell receptors in the human thymus. Only in-frame clones appear in the TCRdb table, and some are missing; sequencing was by immunoSEQ multiplex PCR. The sample has roughly 68,000 clones, nearly 95% seen once. This TCR was sampled from a human donor. The sample consisted of thymocytes.

In DNA, the CDR3 is TGCGCCAGCAGCCAAGATATGTGGAAGGGACAGGGCTCACCAAACTACGAGCAGTACTTC. Translation gives CASSQDMWKGQGSPNYEQYF. This rearrangement joins TRBV4-1 to TRBJ2-7; 9 nucleotides align to TRBD1. CDR3 length equals 20 residues. Germline V lookup: CDR1 MGHRA, CDR2 YSYEKL. V shed 0 bases and J 3 bases; nucleotides not matched to a gene: 18.